This T cell receptor beta chain was identified during a study of T cell responses to AZD1222 COVID-19 vaccine. Looking at the study overall: Analysis merged second doses at about 4 or about 12 weeks.

Comment on this clone: No antigen is known for it.

Sequenced by immunoSEQ multiplex PCR; TCRdb stores in-frame clones only, minus some. The sample has roughly 100,000 clones; over 75% are singletons. Study observations and caveats: Females made up more of the donors, who were largely white British, and clonal diversity may have come out too low. Vaccine-related CD4 TCRs covered spike, predominating at 160-218 and 743-854.

Material: peripheral blood, obtained on day 0 of AZD1222 vaccination. The sequence was obtained from an adult in good health.

CDR3 DNA: TGTGCCAGTAGACCGGGACAGGGTTATGAAAAACTGTTTTTT. Translated, it gives CASRPGQGYEKLFF. The V gene is TRBV19, the J gene TRBJ1-4; 9 nucleotides align to TRBD1. V lost 6 bases and J lost 6; bases outside the gene matches: 5. This CDR3 has 14 residues. Germline values: CDR1 LNHDA, CDR2 SQIVND (reference sequence).